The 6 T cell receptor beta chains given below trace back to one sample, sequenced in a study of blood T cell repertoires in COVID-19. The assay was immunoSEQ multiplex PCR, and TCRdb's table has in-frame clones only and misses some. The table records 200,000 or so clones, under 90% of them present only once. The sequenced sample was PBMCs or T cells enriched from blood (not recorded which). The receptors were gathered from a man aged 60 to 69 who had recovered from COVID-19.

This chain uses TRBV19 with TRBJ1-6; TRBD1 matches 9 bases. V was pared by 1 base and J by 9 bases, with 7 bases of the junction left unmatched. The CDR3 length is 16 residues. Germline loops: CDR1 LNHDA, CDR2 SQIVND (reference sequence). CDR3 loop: CASSIAGRDRVSPLHF. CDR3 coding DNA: TGTGCCAGTAGTATAGCCGGCCGGGACAGGGTTTCACCCCTCCACTTT.

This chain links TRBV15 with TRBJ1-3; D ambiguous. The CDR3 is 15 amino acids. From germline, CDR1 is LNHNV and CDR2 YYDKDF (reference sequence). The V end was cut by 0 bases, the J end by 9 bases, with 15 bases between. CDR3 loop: CATSRDRQPGVTIYF. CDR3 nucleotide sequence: TGTGCCACCAGCAGAGATCGGCAGCCCGGGGTCACCATATATTTT.

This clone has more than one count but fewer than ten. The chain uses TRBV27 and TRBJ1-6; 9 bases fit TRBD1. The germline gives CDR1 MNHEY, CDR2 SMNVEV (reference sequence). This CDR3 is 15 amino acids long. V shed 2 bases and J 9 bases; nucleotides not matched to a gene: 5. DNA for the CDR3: TGTGCCAGCAGTTTACTGGGACAGGGTCGTTCACCCCTCCACTTT. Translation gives CASSLLGQGRSPLHF.

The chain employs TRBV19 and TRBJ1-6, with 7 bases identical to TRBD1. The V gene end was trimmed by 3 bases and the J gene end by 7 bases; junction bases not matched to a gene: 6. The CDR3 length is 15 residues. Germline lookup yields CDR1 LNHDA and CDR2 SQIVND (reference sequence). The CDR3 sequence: CASSIDRAKNSPLHF. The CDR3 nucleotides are TGTGCCAGTAGTATTGACAGGGCGAAGAATTCACCCCTCCACTTT.

The CDR3 region has the DNA TGTGCCAGCAGTCAGACAACGGGGGACTACGAGCAGTACTTC. Its translation: CASSQTTGDYEQYF. The rearrangement uses TRBV2 and TRBJ2-7; tentative D call: TRBD2 (6 bases). There are 14 residues in the CDR3. Germline V gives CDR1 SNHLY, CDR2 FYNNEI. Trimming cost V 5 bases and J 3 bases, with 14 bases left between them.

This CDR3 reads CASSFRLADEQFF. In nucleotides, the CDR3 is TGCGCCAGCAGCTTTAGACTAGCGGATGAGCAGTTCTTC. The V and J genes are TRBV5-1 and TRBJ2-1; 9 bases match TRBD2. The V gene end was trimmed by 2 bases and the J gene end by 8 bases; junction bases not matched to a gene: 2. Germline assignment: CDR1 SGHRS and CDR2 YFSETQ. CDR3 length equals 13 residues.